This T cell receptor (beta chain) emerged from a study of cytomegalovirus exposure and HLA in healthy donors. Points on this clone: The target antigen is unknown.

The study ran its PCR with 60 Vbeta and 13 Jbeta primers. Libraries were prepared by immunoSEQ multiplex PCR; TCRdb keeps only in-frame clonotypes and omits some of them. The sample consists of about 160,000 clones, 77% of them appearing once. V lost 3 bases, J lost 3 bases, and 4 bases stayed unmatched. Germline lookup yields CDR1 LGHNT and CDR2 FRNRAP. The CDR3 runs 14 residues. Findings and limits, study-wide: The majority of TCR sequences were rare, yet some public TCRs appeared in many donors. In a later analysis, several top co-occurrence clusters appeared linked to parvovirus B19, influenza, CMV and Epstein-Barr virus.

The origin of this receptor is a male donor in good health and CMV-seropositive. V usage is TRBV12-5 and J usage is TRBJ2-7; the match to TRBD1 covers 8 bases. The specimen was PBMCs. The CDR3 loop reads CASGFGQGGYEQYF. The CDR3 coding sequence is TGTGCTAGTGGTTTTGGACAGGGAGGCTACGAGCAGTACTTC.